This T cell receptor beta chain was sequenced for a study of T cells in women clearing cervical HPV infection. Sequencing used immunoSEQ multiplex PCR; TCRdb keeps in-frame clones, though not all of them. The sample includes about 16,000 clones. Remarks on this clone: The read stops 3 residues short of the end of the CDR3; the missing end is completed from the germline J gene.

V lost 5 bases and J 5 bases, leaving 22 bases between the germline ends. CDR3 size: 16 residues. Germline lookup yields CDR1 SNHLY and CDR2 FYNNEI. The sample comprised blood buffy coat. This receptor was obtained from a woman aged 18 to 75 with a cervical HPV16 infection that either progressed to CIN3+ or cleared (not recorded which). The chain couples TRBV2 to TRBJ2-7; weak D call: TRBD2 (7 bases). CDR3 DNA (partial): TGTGCCAGCAGTCAATCCCGCGGGGGCATCGGGGACGAG. Its protein product is CASSQSRGGIGDE. The whole CDR3 protein is CASSQSRGGIGDEQYF.